This T cell receptor (beta chain) derives from a study of cytomegalovirus exposure and HLA in healthy donors. The CDR3 runs to 13 residues. Per the germline V gene, CDR1 is GTSNPN and CDR2 is SVGIG (reference sequence). V was shortened by 0 bases and J by 5 bases, with 10 bases between the two germline ends. A multiplex PCR was run with 60 Vbeta primers and 13 Jbeta primers. Generated by immunoSEQ multiplex PCR, the TCRdb table keeps only in-frame clones and is missing some. The sample holds about 110,000 clones, roughly 73% seen once. The sequence was collected from a woman aged 30 to 39 in good health and CMV-seronegative. J is TRBJ1-1 and V is TRBV30; D gene uncertain. The specimen sequenced was PBMCs. The CDR3 sequence: CAWSVLSGTEAFF. Written as DNA, the CDR3 is TGTGCCTGGAGTGTACTTTCGGGGACTGAAGCTTTCTTT.